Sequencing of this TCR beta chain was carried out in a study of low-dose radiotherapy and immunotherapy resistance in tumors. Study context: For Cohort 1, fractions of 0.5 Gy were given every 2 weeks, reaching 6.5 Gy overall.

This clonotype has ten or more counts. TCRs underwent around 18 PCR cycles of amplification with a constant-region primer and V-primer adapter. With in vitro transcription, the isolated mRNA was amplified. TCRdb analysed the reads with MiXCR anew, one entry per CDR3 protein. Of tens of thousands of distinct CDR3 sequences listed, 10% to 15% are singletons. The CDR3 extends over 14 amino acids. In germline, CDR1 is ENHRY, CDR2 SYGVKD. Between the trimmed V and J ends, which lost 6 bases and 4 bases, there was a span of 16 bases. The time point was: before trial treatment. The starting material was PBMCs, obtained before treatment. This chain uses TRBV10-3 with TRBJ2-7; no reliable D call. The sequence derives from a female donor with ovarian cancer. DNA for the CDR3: TGTGCCATCAGCCAAACCGCCGACAAGTACGAGCAGTACTTC. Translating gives CAISQTADKYEQYF.